The text below deals with one TCR beta chain. The antigen is undetermined. This sample stems from a study of cytomegalovirus exposure and HLA in healthy donors. At the time of sampling, donors were nominally healthy, though unrecorded immune exposures were likely. The CDR3 is 15 residues long. Per germline, CDR1 SGHTA and CDR2 FQGNSA. Germline trimming cut 1 base from V and 2 bases from J; bases unmatched to any gene: 4. Study-wide points: In a later analysis, at a false discovery rate of 0.05, roughly 17,000 TCR beta sequences were associated with HLA alleles.

Amplification used 60 Vbeta primers and 13 Jbeta primers. Per the study methods: Tens of millions of unique TCR beta chains, roughly 12 million shared, were counted in a later analysis. The method was immunoSEQ multiplex PCR; TCRdb's version includes in-frame clones alone and lacks a portion of them. V and J calls and clone size are as listed in that table; D and trimming were resolved from the DNA. Among 150,000 to 200,000 clones listed, around 84% were seen once. The clonotype was recovered from a woman aged 18-29 years in good health and CMV-seronegative. This rearrangement joins TRBV7-2 to TRBJ1-2, with TRBD1 identical over 7 bases. The sequencing input was PBMCs. The CDR3 is CASSLVTGSNYGYTF. CDR3 nucleotide sequence: TGTGCCAGCAGCTTAGTGACAGGGTCCAACTATGGCTACACCTTC.